These 13 T cell receptor beta chains share one sample of origin, sequenced in a study of T cells after posttransplantation cyclophosphamide. TCRdb's copy holds only in-frame clones and misses some; the assay was immunoSEQ multiplex PCR. The sample shows tens of thousands of clones, roughly 86% of them seen only once. Sequencing was carried out using PBMCs. These TCRs come from a man in his thirties or forties with a blood cancer, CMV-positive, and with a related stem cell donor.

In its sample, this clone was seen once. The chain has TRBV21-1 and TRBJ2-7; the table's D call TRBD1 went unverified against the DNA. TRBV21-1 is a pseudogene locus. The CDR3 spans 17 residues. The CDR3 sequence is CASSIQGKFNHCYEQYF. CDR3 coding DNA: TGTGCCAGCAGCATACAGGGGAAATTTAATCATTGCTACGAGCAGTACTTC.

Concerning this clone: Other DNA sequences from this sample encode an identical CDR3 as well. This chain uses TRBV5-1 with TRBJ1-1; 7 positions agree with TRBD1. Germline CDR1 SGHRS, CDR2 YFSETQ. This CDR3 is built from 14 residues. V trimming: 4 bases; J trimming: 3 bases; junction bases outside the gene matches: 6. The CDR3: CASSARQGHTEAFF. In DNA form, the CDR3 reads TGCGCCAGCAGCGCCCGACAGGGTCACACTGAAGCTTTCTTT. Based on the CDR3 plus reference TRBV5-1 and TRBJ1-1, the full variable domain is KAGVTQTPRYLIKTRGQQVTLSCSPISGHRSVSWYQQTPGQGLQFLFEYFSETQRNKGNFPGRFSGRQFSNSRSEMNVSTLELGDSALYLCASSARQGHTEAFFGQGTRLTVV.

The chain employs TRBV30 and TRBJ1-1; D uncertain. Germline loops: CDR1 GTSNPN, CDR2 SVGIG (reference sequence). Trimming pared 7 bases from V and 6 bases from J, leaving 12 bases between. This CDR3 has 11 amino acids. The CDR3 loop is CASKYFPEAFF. The CDR3 bases are TGTGCCTCAAAATACTTCCCTGAAGCTTTCTTT.

This clone came up once. V usage is TRBV5-1 and J usage is TRBJ2-5, with 8 bases matching TRBD2. The germline V gene has CDR1 SGHRS and CDR2 YFSETQ. The V and J ends lost 2 bases and 5 bases, in that order; junction bases with no gene match: 14. The CDR3 contains 17 residues. The CDR3 DNA is TGCGCCAGCAGCTTAGGACTAGCAGGGAACAGTAGGGAGACCCAGTACTTC. It encodes CASSLGLAGNSRETQYF.

This sequence joins TRBV19 and TRBJ2-7, with a possible D match to TRBD1 (6 bases). Germline V CDR1 and CDR2: LNHDA, SQIVND (reference sequence). V was cut by 3 bases and J by 6 bases, with 12 bases left in between. The CDR3 has 13 amino acids. CDR3 coding DNA: TGTGCCAGTAGTATGTCCTTGGGGGCCGAGCAGTACTTC. Translated: CASSMSLGAEQYF.

CDR3 in DNA: TGTGCCAGTAGTAGAGGGGGCCTTATCTATGGCTACACCTTC. Translated: CASSRGGLIYGYTF. The chain employs TRBV19 and TRBJ1-2; TRBD1 aligns across 7 bases. This CDR3 contains 14 residues. V shed 4 bases and J 4 bases; nucleotides not matched to a gene: 6. CDR1 and CDR2 from the germline V gene are LNHDA and SQIVND (reference sequence).

This clone showed up just once. This rearrangement joins TRBV11-2 to TRBJ2-7; D might be TRBD1 (5 bases). The CDR3 extends over 15 amino acids. Trimming removed 4 bases from V and 2 bases from J, with 15 bases in between. CDR1 and CDR2 from the germline V gene are SGHAT and FQNNGV. The chain's CDR3 is CASSSQGPITYEQYF. The CDR3 DNA reads as TGTGCCAGCAGCTCCCAGGGTCCGATTACCTACGAGCAGTACTTC. The entire variable domain, with the rest obtained from reference TRBV11-2 and TRBJ2-7, is as follows: EAGVAQSPRYKIIEKRQSVAFWCNPISGHATLYWYQQILGQGPKLLIQFQNNGVVDDSQLPKDRFSAERLKGVDSTLKIQPAKLEDSAVYLCASSSQGPITYEQYFGPGTRLTVT.

This clone was observed a few times. The chain has TRBV10-3 and TRBJ1-2, with D uncertain. Trimming took 4 bases from V and 2 from J, leaving 5 bases between them. Germline V CDR1 and CDR2: ENHRY, SYGVKD. The CDR3 is made up of 12 amino acids. CDR3 residues: CAISATNYGYTF. In nucleotides, the CDR3 is TGTGCCATCAGTGCGACAAACTATGGCTACACCTTC.

The V and J genes are TRBV27 and TRBJ2-5; 11 bases are a match to TRBD2. Germline trimming cut 7 bases from V and 11 bases from J; bases unmatched to any gene: 18. This CDR3 is built from 16 residues. Germline V gives CDR1 MNHEY, CDR2 SMNVEV (reference sequence). The CDR3 spells CASKRDLLAGAQEQYF. The CDR3 DNA reads as TGTGCCAGCAAAAGAGATTTACTAGCGGGAGCTCAAGAGCAGTACTTC.

The genes are TRBV13 and TRBJ2-7; D remains ambiguous. Trimming cost V 5 bases and J 0 bases, with 8 bases left between them. The CDR3 is 13 residues long. The germline V gene has CDR1 PRHDT and CDR2 FYEKMQ (reference sequence). The CDR3 region is CASSPNFSYEQYF. In DNA form, the CDR3 reads TGTGCCAGCAGCCCAAATTTCTCCTACGAGCAGTACTTC.

V usage is TRBV7-8 and J usage is TRBJ1-4; D perhaps matches TRBD1 (5 bases). The CDR3 extends over 16 amino acids. Germline loops: CDR1 SGHVS, CDR2 FQNEAQ. V lost 1 base to trimming and J lost 5 bases, with 14 bases between them. CDR3 nucleotides: TGTGCCAGCAGCTTAGGATATCCGGGGGGGAATGAAAAACTGTTTTTT. As protein: CASSLGYPGGNEKLFF.

V usage is TRBV15 and J usage is TRBJ1-2; possibly TRBD1 for D (5 bases). Trimming shortened V by 4 bases and J by 3 bases, and 6 bases separated the two germline ends. This CDR3 spans 12 amino acids. Germline assignment: CDR1 LNHNV and CDR2 YYDKDF (reference sequence). CDR3 nucleotides: TGTGCCACCAGCATGACAGACTATGGCTACACCTTC. This codes for CATSMTDYGYTF.

V usage is TRBV7-2 and J usage is TRBJ2-3, with 10 nucleotides matching TRBD2. From germline, CDR1 is SGHTA and CDR2 FQGNSA. The CDR3 covers 15 residues. Trimming cost V 4 bases and J 4 bases; bases outside gene matches: 5. The CDR3 DNA reads TGTGCCAGCAGCTCAGCTAGCGGGAGAGCAGATACGCAGTATTTT. Its translation: CASSSASGRADTQYF.